The 4 T cell receptor beta chains listed next were all sequenced from one sample in a study of T cells in Graves' hyperthyroidism and ophthalmopathy. RNA transcripts provided the source from which TCR beta CDR3 regions were amplified. First-round RT-PCR targeting the TCR CDR3 was performed with the HTBI primer set. TCRdb passed the multiplex PCR reads through MiXCR, listing each CDR3 protein once. In the table there are around 420,000 distinct CDR3 sequences, roughly 13% of which are singletons. Sequencing was done on a sample of blood. These receptors came from a young woman with Graves' hyperthyroidism.

This clonotype has at least ten counts. This chain uses TRBV6-1 with TRBJ2-7; 8 bases match TRBD1. This CDR3 is 14 amino acids long. Trimming took 6 bases from V and 5 from J; bases not matched to a gene: 9. Germline V CDR1 and CDR2: MNHNS, SASEGT. DNA for the CDR3: TGTGCCAGCAGCCTATCGACAGGGGTGAACGAGCAGTACTTC. Its translation: CASSLSTGVNEQYF.

This clonotype was detected many times. J is TRBJ2-1 and V is TRBV7-9; 11 bases align to TRBD2. Trimming took 5 bases from V and 4 from J; bases not matched to a gene: 4. Germline assignment: CDR1 SEHNR and CDR2 FQNEAQ (reference sequence). CDR3 size: 15 residues. CDR3: CASSKWTSGYNEQFF. The CDR3 region has the DNA TGTGCCAGCAGCAAATGGACTAGCGGGTACAATGAGCAGTTCTTC. Variable domain in full (rest from reference TRBV7-9 and TRBJ2-1): DTGVSQNPRHKITKRGQNVTFRCDPISEHNRLYWYRQTLGQGPEFLTYFQNEAQLEKSRLLSDRFSAERPKGSFSTLEIQRTEQGDSAMYLCASSKWTSGYNEQFFGPGTRLTVL.

This clonotype was recorded a few times. This sequence joins TRBV9 and TRBJ2-1; D is ambiguous. V was trimmed by 0 bases and J by 9 bases, leaving 10 bases between them. The CDR3 has 13 amino acids. Germline CDR1 is SGDLS and CDR2 is YYNGEE. This CDR3 is CASSVAELGEQFF. CDR3 coding DNA: TGTGCCAGCAGCGTAGCTGAGCTCGGTGAGCAGTTCTTC. Full variable domain (rest looked up from reference TRBV9 and TRBJ2-1): DSGVTQTPKHLITATGQRVTLRCSPRSGDLSVYWYQQSLDQGLQFLIQYYNGEERAKGNILERFSAQQFPDLHSELNLSSLELGDSALYFCASSVAELGEQFFGPGTRLTVL.

This clonotype showed up just a few times. A much larger clone is a single base away; this may be a read error. CDR3 protein: CASSREEGKGNEQFF. The CDR3 DNA follows: TGCGCCAGCAGCAGGGAGGAGGGCAAGGGCAATGAGCAGTTCTTC. The chain is built from TRBV5-1 and TRBJ2-1; TRBD2 might be the D (6 bases). The CDR3 loop spans 15 amino acids. The germline CDR1 and CDR2 sequences are SGHRS and YFSETQ. Trimming removed 4 bases at V and 6 bases at J, with 17 bases between.